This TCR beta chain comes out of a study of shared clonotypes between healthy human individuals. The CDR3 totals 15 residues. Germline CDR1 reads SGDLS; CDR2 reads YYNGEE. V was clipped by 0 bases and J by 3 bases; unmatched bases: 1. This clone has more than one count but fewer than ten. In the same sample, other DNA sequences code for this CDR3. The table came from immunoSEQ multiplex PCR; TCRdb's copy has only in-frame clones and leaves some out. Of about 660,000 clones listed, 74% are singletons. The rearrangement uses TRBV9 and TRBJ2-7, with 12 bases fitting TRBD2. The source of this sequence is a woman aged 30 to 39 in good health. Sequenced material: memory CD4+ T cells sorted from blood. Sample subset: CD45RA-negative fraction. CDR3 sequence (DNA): TGTGCCAGCAGCGTAGGACTAGCGGGAGACTACGAGCAGTACTTC. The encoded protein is CASSVGLAGDYEQYF. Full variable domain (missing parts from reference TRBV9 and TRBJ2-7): DSGVTQTPKHLITATGQRVTLRCSPRSGDLSVYWYQQSLDQGLQFLIQYYNGEERAKGNILERFSAQQFPDLHSELNLSSLELGDSALYFCASSVGLAGDYEQYFGPGTRLTVT.